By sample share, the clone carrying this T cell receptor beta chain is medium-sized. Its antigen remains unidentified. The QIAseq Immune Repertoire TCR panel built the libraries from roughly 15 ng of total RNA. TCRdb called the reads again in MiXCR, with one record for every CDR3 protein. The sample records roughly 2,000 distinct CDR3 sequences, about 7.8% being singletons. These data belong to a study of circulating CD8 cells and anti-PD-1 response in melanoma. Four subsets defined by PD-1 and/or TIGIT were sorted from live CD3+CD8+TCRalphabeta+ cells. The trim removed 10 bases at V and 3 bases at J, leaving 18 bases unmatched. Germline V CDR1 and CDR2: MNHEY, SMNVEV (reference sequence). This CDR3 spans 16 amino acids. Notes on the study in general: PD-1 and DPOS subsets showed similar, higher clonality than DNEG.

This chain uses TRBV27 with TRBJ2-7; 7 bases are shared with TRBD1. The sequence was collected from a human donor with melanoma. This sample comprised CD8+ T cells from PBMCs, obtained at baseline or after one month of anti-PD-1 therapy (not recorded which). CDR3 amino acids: CATYGAGGYKGYEQYF. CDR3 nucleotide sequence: TGTGCCACCTATGGGGCAGGGGGATATAAAGGCTACGAGCAGTACTTC.